Shown below are 5 T cell receptor beta chains from a single sample sequenced in a study of shared clonotypes between healthy human individuals. Measured with immunoSEQ multiplex PCR; TCRdb has only the in-frame clones, and not every one. In the table there are 2.3 million or so clones, approximately 93% of which are singletons. Sample: naive CD4+ T cells from PBMCs. Regarding subset: CD45RA+ positively selected. The origin of the receptors is a man younger than 35 in good health. Some clones in this sample may be carry-over from other donors' samples.

The table lists this clone with a count of one. This chain links TRBV5-1 with TRBJ1-1, with TRBD1 matching 7 bases. CDR3 length equals 15 residues. The trim removed 2 bases at V and 5 bases at J, leaving 9 bases unmatched. Germline lookup yields CDR1 SGHRS and CDR2 YFSETQ. The CDR3 region has the DNA TGCGCCAGCAGCTTCTCAATCGGACAGGAAACTGAAGCTTTCTTT. Translated: CASSFSIGQETEAFF.

V and J are TRBV14 and TRBJ2-1; TRBD2 matches at 12 bases. V lost 3 bases to trimming and J lost 3 bases; unmatched junction nucleotides: 0. The germline CDR1 and CDR2 sequences are SGHDN and FVKESK. The CDR3 totals 15 residues. The CDR3 bases are TGTGCCAGCAGCCAGACTAGCGGGAGCTACAATGAGCAGTTCTTC. It is translated as CASSQTSGSYNEQFF.

As for this clone: Other DNA variants within this sample encode the same CDR3. The chain couples TRBV5-1 to TRBJ2-5; D gene ambiguous. V lost 4 bases to trimming and J lost 5 bases, with 9 bases between them. The CDR3 sequence is 12 residues long. In germline, CDR1 is SGHRS, CDR2 YFSETQ. Here the CDR3 reads CASSLNSETQYF. The CDR3 nucleotides read TGCGCCAGCAGCCTAAATAGCGAGACCCAGTACTTC.

V is TRBV4-1 and J is TRBJ1-2, with D uncertain. Germline CDR1 reads MGHRA; CDR2 reads YSYEKL. The CDR3 spans 13 residues. Trimming pared 3 bases from V and 0 bases from J, leaving 5 bases between. The CDR3 bases are TGCGCCAGCAGCCAGACGGCTAACTATGGCTACACCTTC. This translates into CASSQTANYGYTF.

The CDR3 nucleotides read TGTGCCAGCGGTCGGTCCAGCGGAGGCCAAGAGACCCAGTACTTC. Its translation: CASGRSSGGQETQYF. The genes are TRBV7-2 and TRBJ2-5, with D possibly being TRBD2 (5 bases). V gave up 8 bases and J gave up 1 base, with 17 bases separating them. CDR3 length: 15 residues. Looked up from germline, CDR1 is SGHTA and CDR2 is FQGNSA.